This T cell receptor (beta chain) came from a study of shared clonotypes between healthy human individuals. Study at large: Three CD4 naive, three CD4 memory, two CD8 naive and one CD8 memory plate were used per donor.

Sequenced by immunoSEQ multiplex PCR; TCRdb stores in-frame clones only, minus some. The sample contains approximately 1.5 million clones, approximately 98.5% of which appear only once. CDR3 size: 13 residues. Looked up from germline, CDR1 is MDHEN and CDR2 is SYDVKM. V was clipped by 6 bases and J by 4 bases, with 12 bases between them. Sequencing was done on a sample of naive CD4+ T cells sorted from blood. Subset in this sample: CD45RA+ positively selected. The J gene is TRBJ1-2, the V gene TRBV28; D uncertain. The TCR comes from a man aged 30 to 39 in good health. CDR3 in amino acids: CASSPTGGYGYTF. The CDR3, as DNA: TGTGCCAGCAGCCCCACGGGAGGCTATGGCTACACCTTC.